Listed below are T cell receptor beta chains from one sample, sequenced in a study of T-cell memory formation after mild COVID-19. TCRdb recomputed calls from the 5' RACE reads with MiXCR, one row per CDR3 protein. The table has roughly 170,000 distinct CDR3 sequences, less than 20% seen once. Sequencing input: PBMCs or a T cell subset sorted from them (not recorded which). The receptors come from a man between 18 and 29 years old who had mild COVID-19 (a few samples of this study predate the infection). Cell type and time point are not known. CDR3s include the opening cysteine and the closing phenylalanine or tryptophan. D genes are given only for firm matches. Not all rows give a size; the values are once, few, many and, for expanded clones, a class.

TRBJ1-2 | - | few | TRBV10-2 | TGCGCCAGCAGTGAGTCTCGGAGGGGAATCTATGGCTACACCTTC | CASSESRRGIYGYTF
TRBJ2-5 | - | many | TRBV5-1 | TGCGCCAGCAGCTTGTCTTTCCAAGAGACCCAGTACTTC | CASSLSFQETQYF
TRBJ1-2 | - | - | TRBV7-2 | TGTGCCAGCAGCCCCGGGGGCCTGGGGACCTATGGCTACACCTTC | CASSPGGLGTYGYTF
TRBJ2-7 | - | - | TRBV4-3 | TGCGCCAGCAGCCAAGAATCGCGGGCGGGCTACGAGCAGTACTTC | CASSQESRAGYEQYF
TRBJ2-1 | - | many | TRBV11-2 | TGTGCCAGCAGCTTAGGACGGAACAATGAGCAGTTCTTC | CASSLGRNNEQFF
TRBJ1-2 | - | - | TRBV10-3 | TGTGCCATCAGTGAGTCCCGCGCCTTTGGCTACACCTTC | CAISESRAFGYTF
TRBJ1-6 | - | - | TRBV29-1 | TGCAGCGTTGGAAGGGACATCTCTTCACCCCTCCACTTT | CSVGRDISSPLHF
TRBJ1-2 | - | few | TRBV4-3 | TGCGCCAGCAGCACTCGGACAGAGGGACATTATGGCTACACCTTC | CASSTRTEGHYGYTF
TRBJ2-7 | - | - | TRBV5-1 | TGCGCCAGCAGCACAACAGCATACGAGCAGTACTTC | CASSTTAYEQYF
TRBJ1-3 | TRBD1 | few | TRBV15 | TGTGCCACCAGCAGTGGACAGGGTGGAAACACCATATATTTT | CATSSGQGGNTIYF
TRBJ2-7 | - | - | TRBV9 | TGTGCCAGCAGCGTAGGGGTACTCGCCTACGAGCAGTACTTC | CASSVGVLAYEQYF
TRBJ2-7 | TRBD1 | - | TRBV18 | TGTGCCAGCTCGTGGGACAGCCCATCAGAGCAGTACTTC | CASSWDSPSEQYF
TRBJ2-3 | - | many | TRBV7-3 | TGTGCCAGCAGCTTCCAGGGACACACAGATACGCAGTATTTT | CASSFQGHTDTQYF
TRBJ2-7 | TRBD1 | - | TRBV3-1 | TGTGCCAGCAGCCAAGGGGGACAGCGCTACGAGCAGTACTTC | CASSQGGQRYEQYF
TRBJ2-3 | - | - | TRBV24-1 | TGTGCCACCAGTGAGGTAGAGACAGATACGCAGTATTTT | CATSEVETDTQYF
TRBJ2-7 | - | - | TRBV20-1 | TGCAGTGCAATTCGGACCCAGGGACCTTACGAGCAGTACTTC | CSAIRTQGPYEQYF
TRBJ2-5 | TRBD1 | - | TRBV12-3/TRBV12-4 | TGTGCCAGCAACCCGGGACAGGTCCGGTACCAAGAGACCCAGTACTTC | CASNPGQVRYQETQYF
TRBJ2-5 | TRBD2 | - | TRBV9 | TGTGCCAGCACCCCGGGACTAGCGCGGGAGACCCAGTACTTC | CASTPGLARETQYF
TRBJ2-2 | - | few | TRBV5-1 | TGCGCCAGCAGCCCTACCACAGTGACAACCGGGGAGCTGTTTTTT | CASSPTTVTTGELFF